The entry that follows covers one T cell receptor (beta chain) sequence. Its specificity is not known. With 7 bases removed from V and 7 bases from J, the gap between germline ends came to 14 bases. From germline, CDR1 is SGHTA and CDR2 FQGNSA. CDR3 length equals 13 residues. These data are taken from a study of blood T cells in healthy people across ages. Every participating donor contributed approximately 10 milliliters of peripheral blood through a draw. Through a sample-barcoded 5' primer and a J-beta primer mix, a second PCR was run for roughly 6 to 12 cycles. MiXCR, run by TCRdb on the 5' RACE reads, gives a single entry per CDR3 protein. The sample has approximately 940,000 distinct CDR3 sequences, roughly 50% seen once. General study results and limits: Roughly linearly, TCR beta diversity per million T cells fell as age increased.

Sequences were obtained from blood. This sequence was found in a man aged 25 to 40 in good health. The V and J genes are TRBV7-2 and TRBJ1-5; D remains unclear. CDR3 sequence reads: CASMRRVGQPQHF. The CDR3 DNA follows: TGTGCCAGCATGCGAAGGGTCGGACAGCCCCAGCATTTT.